This T cell receptor (beta chain) comes out of a study of blood T cell repertoires in COVID-19. The CDR3 is 15 residues long. Trimming cost V 3 bases and J 5 bases, with 17 bases left between them. Looked up from germline, CDR1 is SGDLS and CDR2 is YYNGEE. Original methodology: Amplified reference gene primers provided the basis for estimating nucleated cell counts. Produced via immunoSEQ multiplex PCR; TCRdb's table is partial and in-frame only. V and J calls and clone size follow that table, whereas D and trimming were derived from the DNA. The sample shows 200,000 to 250,000 clones, around 90% of them seen only once.

This chain links TRBV9 with TRBJ2-5; perhaps TRBD2 as D (6 bases). The sample consisted of peripheral blood. The sequence came from a man aged 18 to 30 with active or convalescent COVID-19. DNA for the CDR3: TGTGCCAGCAGCGCCTCGGGCGGGGCGGTGGAGACCCAGTACTTC. Protein product: CASSASGGAVETQYF. Combining the CDR3 with reference TRBV9 and TRBJ2-5 gives the whole variable domain DSGVTQTPKHLITATGQRVTLRCSPRSGDLSVYWYQQSLDQGLQFLIQYYNGEERAKGNILERFSAQQFPDLHSELNLSSLELGDSALYFCASSASGGAVETQYFGPGTRLLVL.